The clone carrying this TCR beta chain was seen a few times. Its antigen is as yet unknown. They got blood RNA out of unsorted whole blood and also pulled out germline DNA. The CDR3 spans 13 residues. The germline V gene encodes CDR1 MNHNS and CDR2 SASEGT. After removal of 6 bases from V and 8 bases from J, the junction contained 6 bases not matched to a gene. This sample was taken from a study of tumor-infiltrating lymphocytes in primary liver carcinoma. The wider study: Recorded tumor stage was T1-T3 N0M0, with diameters of about 4.2 to 10 cm.

Total RNA amounting to about 520 ng was the source from which TCR beta cDNA was made with a constant-region primer. Libraries of TCR beta came from three nested multiplex PCR rounds with slightly modified ARM-PCR. PCR rounds one and two used TRBV1-TRBV30 forward primers with a C-beta reverse primer for about 9 cycles each. TCRdb re-called the multiplex PCR reads through MiXCR, storing one row per CDR3 protein. The sample lists 330,000 or so distinct CDR3 sequences; 65% were seen once. Study conclusions and caveats: Among the pair types, tumor region pairs showed more overlap than tumor-adjacent and tumor-blood pairs.

This receptor was obtained from a man aged 40-49 years with primary liver carcinoma and hepatitis B virus infection. The specimen sequenced was peripheral blood. The V and J genes are TRBV6-1 and TRBJ1-3; 8 nucleotides align to TRBD1. The CDR3 region has the DNA TGTGCCAGCAGCGCCGGACAGGGTTACACCATATATTTT. Translation: CASSAGQGYTIYF.